Listed below are T cell receptor beta chains from one sample, sequenced in a study of beta chain features in type 1 diabetes. Measured with immunoSEQ multiplex PCR; TCRdb has only the in-frame clones, and not every one. The sample records about 15,000 clones, more than 65% being singletons. Sequencing was done on a sample of Tregs from blood. The receptors come from a man aged 25-45 years with type 1 diabetes. Each CDR3 is given with its conserved first and last residue. The D gene is left open where the match is weak. Some rows have no size entry. The others give once, few or many, or a class for an expanded clone.

j_call v_call clone_size d_call cdr3_aa cdr3_nt
TRBJ2-3 TRBV25-1 . TRBD1 CASRETGVSTDTQYF TGTGCCAGCAGGGAGACAGGGGTAAGCACAGATACGCAGTATTTT
TRBJ1-1 TRBV5-1 . TRBD1 CASSFGTGWNTEAFF TGCGCCAGCAGCTTCGGGACAGGGTGGAACACTGAAGCTTTCTTT
TRBJ2-7 TRBV2 . . CASSDSGYEQYF TGTGCCAGCAGTGACTCGGGTTACGAGCAGTACTTC
TRBJ2-3 TRBV6-1 few TRBD1 CASSAGTGGADTQYF TGTGCCAGCAGTGCCGGGACAGGGGGAGCAGATACGCAGTATTTT
TRBJ1-5 TRBV10-2 . TRBD1 CASSPGTENNQPQHF TGCGCCAGCAGCCCCGGGACAGAAAACAATCAGCCCCAGCATTTT
TRBJ2-7 TRBV7-2 . TRBD2 CASSLARGGSYEQYF TGTGCCAGCAGCTTAGCGCGCGGGGGCTCCTACGAGCAGTACTTC
TRBJ2-3 TRBV12-5 . . CASGSGDTNTQYF TGTGCTAGTGGTTCAGGGGACACTAATACGCAGTATTTT
TRBJ1-1 TRBV7-2 once . CASSLTGQGRGNTEAFF TGTGCCAGCAGCTTAACAGGGCAAGGGAGAGGGAACACTGAAGCTTTCTTT
TRBJ1-6 TRBV10-1 . TRBD1 CASSAHPRGRSPLHF TGCGCCAGCAGTGCTCACCCCAGGGGGCGATCACCCCTCCACTTT
TRBJ2-3 TRBV7-9 few TRBD2 CASSPRLAESTDTQYF TGTGCCAGCAGCCCTCGACTAGCGGAGAGCACAGATACGCAGTATTTT
TRBJ1-2 TRBV5-1 . TRBD1 CASSGETTGKAVYGYTF TGCGCCAGCAGCGGAGAGACGACAGGGAAGGCGGTCTATGGCTACACCTTC
TRBJ1-1 TRBV5-1 . . CASSLSVLGESEAFF TGCGCCAGCAGCTTGTCCGTCCTCGGGGAATCTGAAGCTTTCTTT
TRBJ1-1 TRBV5-6 . . CASSQPRAGRVNTEAFF TGTGCCAGCAGCCAACCCAGGGCAGGTCGGGTGAACACTGAAGCTTTCTTT
TRBJ2-3 TRBV5-4 . TRBD1 CASSQRTGADTQYF TGTGCCAGCAGCCAACGGACAGGGGCAGATACGCAGTATTTT
TRBJ1-1 TRBV30 . TRBD1 CAWRPRQGASTEAFF TGTGCCTGGAGGCCCCGACAGGGGGCAAGCACTGAAGCTTTCTTT
TRBJ2-2 TRBV29-1 . TRBD1 CSVKDRTNTGELFF TGCAGCGTTAAGGACAGGACAAACACCGGGGAGCTGTTTTTT
TRBJ2-5 TRBV30 . TRBD2 CAWSLIAGVQETQYF TGTGCCTGGAGTTTAATAGCGGGGGTCCAAGAGACCCAGTACTTC
TRBJ1-1 TRBV5-1 . . CASSPPTPHTEAFF TGCGCCAGCAGCCCTCCAACACCTCACACTGAAGCTTTCTTT
TRBJ1-1 TRBV20-1 . . CSARPRTEAFF TGCAGTGCTAGACCCAGAACTGAAGCTTTCTTT
TRBJ2-5 TRBV25-1 . . CASSEGGGEETQYF TGTGCCAGCAGTGAAGGCGGCGGAGAAGAGACCCAGTACTTC
TRBJ2-1 TRBV5-1 . TRBD1 CASSTRTGWYNEQFF TGCGCCAGCAGCACCCGGACAGGGTGGTACAATGAGCAGTTCTTC
TRBJ1-1 TRBV6-6 few . CASSSQNTEAFF TGTGCCAGCAGTTCCCAGAACACTGAAGCTTTCTTT
TRBJ2-1 TRBV18 . . CASSRDPGEIEQFF TGTGCCAGCTCAAGAGATCCGGGTGAAATAGAGCAGTTCTTC
TRBJ2-7 TRBV30 . TRBD1 CAWSSLYGRTGSSYEQYF TGTGCCTGGAGTTCCTTATACGGACGGACAGGGAGCTCCTACGAGCAGTACTTC
TRBJ2-5 TRBV5-1 . TRBD1 CASSRGDRQETQYF TGCGCCAGCAGCCGCGGGGACAGGCAAGAGACCCAGTACTTC
TRBJ2-7 TRBV4-1 . TRBD2 CASSRDPPSGSEAYEQYF TGCGCCAGCAGCCGAGACCCCCCTAGCGGTAGTGAGGCCTACGAGCAGTACTTC
TRBJ1-1 TRBV11-2 . . CASSFRRLLANTEAFF TGTGCCAGCAGCTTCCGGAGGTTGTTGGCTAACACTGAAGCTTTCTTT
TRBJ2-3 TRBV6-5 . . CASSYQGGGTDTQYF TGTGCCAGCAGTTATCAGGGGGGTGGCACAGATACGCAGTATTTT
TRBJ2-1 TRBV7-9 . TRBD2 CASSLGRAGGLYNEQFF TGTGCCAGCAGCTTAGGTCGAGCGGGAGGGCTTTACAATGAGCAGTTCTTC
TRBJ1-1 TRBV6-6 . . CASSYSRDTEAFF TGTGCCAGCAGTTACTCGAGGGACACTGAAGCTTTCTTT
TRBJ2-2 TRBV5-1 few TRBD1 CASSLGTGRSGELFF TGCGCCAGCAGCCTCGGGACAGGGAGATCCGGGGAGCTGTTTTTT
TRBJ2-6 TRBV19 . TRBD1 CASSIGDRVSSGANVLTF TGTGCCAGTAGTATAGGAGACAGGGTATCCTCTGGGGCCAACGTCCTGACTTTC
TRBJ2-3 TRBV2 . TRBD1 CASDRGSTDTQYF TGTGCCAGCGACAGGGGGAGCACAGATACGCAGTATTTT
TRBJ2-7 TRBV6-5 . . CASQRLQGLYEQYF TGTGCCAGCCAGAGACTTCAGGGGCTCTACGAGCAGTACTTC
TRBJ1-4 TRBV4-1 . TRBD1 CASSQGNRGGTNEKLFF TGCGCCAGCAGCCAAGGTAACAGGGGAGGAACTAATGAAAAACTGTTTTTT
TRBJ1-1 TRBV5-1 . TRBD1 CASSLEGTVGEAFF TGCGCCAGCAGCTTGGAGGGGACAGTGGGTGAAGCTTTCTTT
TRBJ1-4 TRBV7-9 . . CASSLGQFGEKLFF TGTGCCAGCAGCTTGGGGCAGTTCGGTGAAAAACTGTTTTTT
TRBJ1-4 TRBV14 once . CASSQANEKLFF TGTGCCAGCAGCCAGGCCAATGAAAAACTGTTTTTT
TRBJ2-3 TRBV5-1 . . CASSLGQSTDTQYF TGCGCCAGCAGCTTGGGGCAGAGCACAGATACGCAGTATTTT
TRBJ2-2 TRBV6-1 . TRBD2 CASSGQRGRSGELFF TGTGCCAGCAGTGGGCAGCGGGGGAGGAGCGGGGAGCTGTTTTTT
TRBJ1-1 TRBV14 . . CASSQGHGLFPEAFF TGTGCCAGCAGCCAAGGGCATGGACTTTTTCCTGAAGCTTTCTTT
TRBJ2-7 TRBV16 . . CASSQSGGEQYF TGTGCCAGCAGCCAATCAGGGGGCGAGCAGTACTTC
TRBJ2-7 TRBV6-5 . TRBD1 CASTKGQAYEQYF TGTGCCAGCACCAAGGGACAGGCCTACGAGCAGTACTTC
TRBJ2-2 TRBV29-1 . . CSVCPESEGTGELFF TGCAGCGTCTGCCCGGAGTCCGAAGGCACCGGGGAGCTGTTTTTT
TRBJ2-1 TRBV7-9 few . CASSTMDNEQFF TGTGCCAGCAGCACTATGGACAATGAGCAGTTCTTC
TRBJ1-2 TRBV21-1 few . CASSPRVDGYTF TGTGCCAGCAGCCCCCGGGTGGATGGCTACACCTTC
TRBJ1-5 TRBV19 . . CASSHPRGSNQPQHF TGTGCCAGTAGTCACCCTCGGGGTAGCAATCAGCCCCAGCATTTT
TRBJ1-1 TRBV29-1 . . CSVVGWAGGWNTEAFF TGCAGCGTTGTGGGCTGGGCTGGGGGCTGGAACACTGAAGCTTTCTTT
TRBJ2-3 TRBV27 . . CASSGQGIDTQYF TGTGCCAGCAGTGGGCAGGGAATAGATACGCAGTATTTT
TRBJ2-3 TRBV5-8 . TRBD1 CASSRKQGLTDTQYF TGTGCCAGCAGCCGAAAACAGGGGCTCACAGATACGCAGTATTTT
TRBJ1-5 TRBV10-3 . . CAISESEVGQPQHF TGTGCCATCAGTGAGTCGGAGGTCGGGCAGCCCCAGCATTTT
TRBJ1-6 TRBV19 . . CATRDESYNSPLHF TGTGCCACCCGAGATGAATCCTATAATTCACCCCTCCACTTT
TRBJ2-3 TRBV19 . . CASSGSRADTQYF TGTGCCAGTAGCGGGAGTCGGGCAGATACGCAGTATTTT
TRBJ1-5 TRBV29-1 . . CSVEGLNSNQPQHF TGCAGCGTCGAGGGTTTAAACAGCAATCAGCCCCAGCATTTT